Listed below are T cell receptor beta chains from one sample, sequenced in a study of blood T cell repertoires in COVID-19. Sequenced by immunoSEQ multiplex PCR; TCRdb stores in-frame clones only, minus some. The repertoire has 130,000 or so clones, about four fifths of them found once; the top ten carry approximately 1.5%. Source material: peripheral blood. These receptors all stem from a man aged 55-75 years with acute or convalescent COVID-19. CDR3s include the opening cysteine and the closing phenylalanine or tryptophan. Each record gives: CDR3 protein, CDR3 DNA, clone size, D gene, J gene, V gene. A D gene is named only where the DNA matches it firmly. Clone size appears in some rows only: once, few, many, or a class for an expanded clone.

CDR3aa: CASRTGGEDTQYF
CDR3nt: TGTGCCAGCAGAACAGGGGGCGAAGATACGCAGTATTTT
abundance: .
d_gene: TRBD1
j_gene: TRBJ2-3
v_gene: TRBV3-1/TRBV3-2

CDR3aa: CASSALAGGPDTQYF
CDR3nt: TGTGCCAGCAGCGCACTAGCGGGGGGGCCGGATACGCAGTATTTT
abundance: .
d_gene: TRBD2
j_gene: TRBJ2-3
v_gene: TRBV9

CDR3aa: CASSPDTLNQPQHF
CDR3nt: TGTGCCAGCAGTCCCGACACCTTGAATCAGCCCCAGCATTTT
abundance: once
d_gene: .
j_gene: TRBJ1-5
v_gene: TRBV28

CDR3aa: CASSSRGRDTEAFF
CDR3nt: TGTGCCAGCAGCTCCAGGGGGAGAGACACTGAAGCTTTCTTT
abundance: .
d_gene: TRBD1
j_gene: TRBJ1-1
v_gene: TRBV7-6

CDR3aa: CAISEGPGSNEQFF
CDR3nt: TGTGCCATCAGTGAAGGGCCGGGGTCCAATGAGCAGTTCTTC
abundance: .
d_gene: .
j_gene: TRBJ2-1
v_gene: TRBV10-3

CDR3aa: CAWSVQGPDTQYF
CDR3nt: TGTGCCTGGAGTGTACAGGGACCAGATACGCAGTATTTT
abundance: .
d_gene: .
j_gene: TRBJ2-3
v_gene: TRBV30

CDR3aa: CASSVGLVSTDTQYF
CDR3nt: TGTGCCAGCAGCGTAGGACTAGTGAGCACAGATACGCAGTATTTT
abundance: .
d_gene: .
j_gene: TRBJ2-3
v_gene: TRBV9

CDR3aa: CASTRDRARGNTIYF
CDR3nt: TGTGCCAGTACCCGGGACAGGGCGAGAGGAAACACCATATATTTT
abundance: few
d_gene: TRBD1
j_gene: TRBJ1-3
v_gene: TRBV19

CDR3aa: CASSLDGFSHYGYTF
CDR3nt: TGCGCCAGCAGCTTGGACGGGTTTAGCCACTATGGCTACACCTTC
abundance: .
d_gene: .
j_gene: TRBJ1-2
v_gene: TRBV5-1

CDR3aa: CASSVTGEDGYTF
CDR3nt: TGTGCCAGTAGCGTAACCGGGGAGGATGGCTACACCTTC
abundance: once
d_gene: .
j_gene: TRBJ1-2
v_gene: TRBV19

CDR3aa: CASSPYSGEQFF
CDR3nt: TGTGCCAGCAGCCCCTATTCGGGTGAGCAGTTCTTC
abundance: .
d_gene: .
j_gene: TRBJ2-1
v_gene: TRBV7-2

CDR3aa: CASSSMDREQFF
CDR3nt: TGTGCCAGCAGTTCAATGGACAGGGAGCAGTTCTTC
abundance: .
d_gene: TRBD1
j_gene: TRBJ2-1
v_gene: TRBV6-5

CDR3aa: CASFRDSLNTEAFF
CDR3nt: TGTGCCAGCTTCCGGGACAGCTTGAACACTGAAGCTTTCTTT
abundance: .
d_gene: TRBD1
j_gene: TRBJ1-1
v_gene: TRBV27

CDR3aa: CASSSRLAGGYQETQYF
CDR3nt: TGTGCCAGCAGTTCCCGACTAGCGGGGGGCTATCAAGAGACCCAGTACTTC
abundance: .
d_gene: TRBD2
j_gene: TRBJ2-5
v_gene: TRBV6-2/TRBV6-3

CDR3aa: CASSLAGGPFEETQYF
CDR3nt: TGCGCCAGCAGCTTAGCGGGGGGGCCGTTTGAAGAGACCCAGTACTTC
abundance: .
d_gene: TRBD2
j_gene: TRBJ2-5
v_gene: TRBV5-1

CDR3aa: CATSTGPLTGGNNEQFF
CDR3nt: TGTGCCACCAGCACAGGCCCCCTCACGGGAGGAAACAATGAGCAGTTCTTC
abundance: few
d_gene: TRBD2
j_gene: TRBJ2-1
v_gene: TRBV15

CDR3aa: CASSLAASGYGQETQYF
CDR3nt: TGCGCCAGCAGCTTGGCAGCTAGCGGCTATGGACAAGAGACCCAGTACTTC
abundance: .
d_gene: TRBD2
j_gene: TRBJ2-5
v_gene: TRBV5-1

CDR3aa: CASSVDGDNEQFF
CDR3nt: TGTGCCAGCAGTGTTGACGGAGACAATGAGCAGTTCTTC
abundance: .
d_gene: .
j_gene: TRBJ2-1
v_gene: TRBV2

CDR3aa: CASTSRQSGGANVLTF
CDR3nt: TGTGCCAGCACATCCCGACAGTCTGGTGGGGCCAACGTCCTGACTTTC
abundance: .
d_gene: .
j_gene: TRBJ2-6
v_gene: TRBV9

CDR3aa: CATSRGAGQADNEKLFF
CDR3nt: TGTGCCACCAGCAGAGGGGCCGGACAGGCTGATAATGAAAAACTGTTTTTT
abundance: .
d_gene: TRBD1
j_gene: TRBJ1-4
v_gene: TRBV15

CDR3aa: CASSPPQGLRGYTF
CDR3nt: TGTGCCAGCTCACCACCCCAGGGCTTGCGAGGCTACACCTTC
abundance: .
d_gene: .
j_gene: TRBJ1-2
v_gene: TRBV18

CDR3aa: CASQGLAGEKYF
CDR3nt: TGTGCCAGCCAAGGACTAGCGGGAGAGAAGTACTTC
abundance: many
d_gene: TRBD2
j_gene: TRBJ2-7
v_gene: TRBV18

CDR3aa: CASSTGGYTEAFF
CDR3nt: TGCGCCAGCAGTACAGGGGGCTACACTGAAGCTTTCTTT
abundance: .
d_gene: TRBD1
j_gene: TRBJ1-1
v_gene: TRBV5-1

CDR3aa: CASSMGSGSSYEQYF
CDR3nt: TGTGCCAGTAGTATGGGCAGCGGGTCCTCCTACGAGCAGTACTTC
abundance: .
d_gene: .
j_gene: TRBJ2-7
v_gene: TRBV19

CDR3aa: CASSESRRGSAREQYF
CDR3nt: TGCGCCAGCAGTGAGTCGAGACGGGGGTCGGCCCGGGAGCAGTACTTC
abundance: .
d_gene: .
j_gene: TRBJ2-7
v_gene: TRBV10-1

CDR3aa: CASSLGGPNEQFF
CDR3nt: TGCGCCAGCAGCTTGGGGGGCCCCAATGAGCAGTTCTTC
abundance: .
d_gene: .
j_gene: TRBJ2-1
v_gene: TRBV5-1

CDR3aa: CASSLFAGGSEQYF
CDR3nt: TGTGCCAGCAGCTTATTCGCGGGAGGGAGTGAGCAGTACTTC
abundance: once
d_gene: TRBD2
j_gene: TRBJ2-7
v_gene: TRBV7-3

CDR3aa: CASSRDSVGELFF
CDR3nt: TGTGCCAGCAGCCGCGACTCGGTGGGGGAGCTGTTTTTT
abundance: .
d_gene: .
j_gene: TRBJ2-2
v_gene: TRBV7-3

CDR3aa: CASSHGGGGQPQHF
CDR3nt: TGCGCCAGCAGCCATGGGGGGGGTGGCCAGCCCCAGCATTTT
abundance: .
d_gene: .
j_gene: TRBJ1-5
v_gene: TRBV4-1

CDR3aa: CASSLTGPNTEAFF
CDR3nt: TGCGCCAGCAGCCTGACAGGGCCTAACACTGAAGCTTTCTTT
abundance: .
d_gene: TRBD1
j_gene: TRBJ1-1
v_gene: TRBV5-1

CDR3aa: CASSSQGNEKLFF
CDR3nt: TGCGCCAGCAGCTCCCAGGGAAATGAAAAACTGTTTTTT
abundance: .
d_gene: .
j_gene: TRBJ1-4
v_gene: TRBV5-1

CDR3aa: CASSLTPGTGGDTQYF
CDR3nt: TGTGCCAGCAGCCTCACGCCCGGGACAGGGGGCGATACGCAGTATTTT
abundance: .
d_gene: TRBD1
j_gene: TRBJ2-3
v_gene: TRBV9

CDR3aa: CASSLDSVSDTQYF
CDR3nt: TGTGCCAGCAGCTTAGATTCAGTCTCAGATACGCAGTATTTT
abundance: .
d_gene: .
j_gene: TRBJ2-3
v_gene: TRBV7-9

CDR3aa: CASSLGSGGPQHF
CDR3nt: TGTGCCAGCAGTTTAGGAAGCGGCGGGCCCCAGCATTTT
abundance: .
d_gene: .
j_gene: TRBJ1-5
v_gene: TRBV12-3/TRBV12-4

CDR3aa: CASSLTAGIHNEQFF
CDR3nt: TGTGCCAGCAGCTTAACCGCGGGGATTCACAATGAGCAGTTCTTC
abundance: .
d_gene: .
j_gene: TRBJ2-1
v_gene: TRBV7-3

CDR3aa: CASSLAAGGGELFF
CDR3nt: TGTGCCAGCAGCTTGGCAGCGGGAGGCGGGGAGCTGTTTTTT
abundance: .
d_gene: TRBD2
j_gene: TRBJ2-2
v_gene: TRBV5-4

CDR3aa: CASSSKGGGWAGELFF
CDR3nt: TGTGCCAGCAGCTCTAAAGGGGGCGGTTGGGCCGGGGAGCTGTTTTTT
abundance: .
d_gene: TRBD1
j_gene: TRBJ2-2
v_gene: TRBV9

CDR3aa: CASSLAGNPSGANVLTF
CDR3nt: TGTGCCAGCAGTTTAGCGGGAAACCCCTCTGGGGCCAACGTCCTGACTTTC
abundance: .
d_gene: .
j_gene: TRBJ2-6
v_gene: TRBV27

CDR3aa: CSASQRGTGANQPQHF
CDR3nt: TGCAGTGCTAGTCAGCGCGGGACAGGGGCTAATCAGCCCCAGCATTTT
abundance: .
d_gene: TRBD1
j_gene: TRBJ1-5
v_gene: TRBV20-1

CDR3aa: CASLWTGNEKLFF
CDR3nt: TGTGCCAGCCTTTGGACAGGGAATGAAAAACTGTTTTTT
abundance: .
d_gene: TRBD1
j_gene: TRBJ1-4
v_gene: TRBV2

CDR3aa: CASSSGGPSYNEQFF
CDR3nt: TGTGCCAGCAGCTCCGGAGGACCCTCCTACAATGAGCAGTTCTTC
abundance: few
d_gene: .
j_gene: TRBJ2-1
v_gene: TRBV7-2

CDR3aa: CASSQDGTGAYNSPLHF
CDR3nt: TGTGCCAGCAGCCAAGATGGGACAGGGGCCTATAATTCACCCCTCCACTTT
abundance: .
d_gene: TRBD1
j_gene: TRBJ1-6
v_gene: TRBV4-2

CDR3aa: CASTPGTGQENEQFF
CDR3nt: TGTGCCAGTACCCCGGGGACTGGACAGGAGAATGAGCAGTTCTTC
abundance: .
d_gene: .
j_gene: TRBJ2-1
v_gene: TRBV19

CDR3aa: CASSFRTGSYEQYF
CDR3nt: TGTGCCAGCAGTTTTCGGACAGGGAGCTACGAGCAGTACTTC
abundance: .
d_gene: TRBD1
j_gene: TRBJ2-7
v_gene: TRBV27

CDR3aa: CASSVRGKDYGYTF
CDR3nt: TGTGCCAGCAGTGTTCGGGGGAAGGACTATGGCTACACCTTC
abundance: once
d_gene: .
j_gene: TRBJ1-2
v_gene: TRBV2

CDR3aa: CASSPTSGGYNEQFF
CDR3nt: TGTGCCAGCAGCCCAACTAGCGGGGGCTACAATGAGCAGTTCTTC
abundance: .
d_gene: TRBD2
j_gene: TRBJ2-1
v_gene: TRBV7-3

CDR3aa: CASSLSREQLNTGELFF
CDR3nt: TGTGCCAGCAGCCTTAGCCGGGAGCAGCTTAACACCGGGGAGCTGTTTTTT
abundance: .
d_gene: .
j_gene: TRBJ2-2
v_gene: TRBV7-9

CDR3aa: CAISGSTVDEQYF
CDR3nt: TGTGCCATCAGTGGTTCCACGGTCGACGAGCAGTACTTC
abundance: few
d_gene: .
j_gene: TRBJ2-7
v_gene: TRBV10-3

CDR3aa: CASSLLGGTDTQYF
CDR3nt: TGTGCCAGCAGCCTCCTCGGCGGGACAGATACGCAGTATTTT
abundance: .
d_gene: .
j_gene: TRBJ2-3
v_gene: TRBV7-3

CDR3aa: CASRGTVISPLHF
CDR3nt: TGTGCCAGCAGGGGGACAGTTATTTCACCCCTCCACTTT
abundance: .
d_gene: TRBD1
j_gene: TRBJ1-6
v_gene: TRBV12-3/TRBV12-4

CDR3aa: CSVGRLNTEAFF
CDR3nt: TGCAGCGTTGGGAGACTGAACACTGAAGCTTTCTTT
abundance: .
d_gene: .
j_gene: TRBJ1-1
v_gene: TRBV29-1

CDR3aa: CAITSSAVSDTQYF
CDR3nt: TGTGCCATCACCTCTTCGGCGGTCTCGGATACCCAGTACTTC
abundance: .
d_gene: .
j_gene: TRBJ2-5
v_gene: TRBV10-3

CDR3aa: CASSHGDDRNEKLFF
CDR3nt: TGTGCCAGCAGCCATGGGGACGACAGGAATGAAAAACTGTTTTTT
abundance: .
d_gene: .
j_gene: TRBJ1-4
v_gene: TRBV3-1/TRBV3-2

CDR3aa: CASKQGGNEAFF
CDR3nt: TGTGCCAGCAAACAGGGGGGAAATGAAGCTTTCTTT
abundance: .
d_gene: TRBD1
j_gene: TRBJ1-1
v_gene: TRBV6-5

CDR3aa: CASSLGLASHNEQFF
CDR3nt: TGTGCCAGCAGCTTGGGACTAGCCTCCCACAATGAGCAGTTCTTC
abundance: .
d_gene: TRBD2
j_gene: TRBJ2-1
v_gene: TRBV7-3

CDR3aa: CASRGTGGSQPQHF
CDR3nt: TGTGCCAGTAGGGGAACAGGGGGCAGTCAGCCCCAGCATTTT
abundance: .
d_gene: TRBD1
j_gene: TRBJ1-5
v_gene: TRBV19